A single TCR beta chain is shown here with its context. The antigen is undetermined. V was trimmed by 3 bases and J by 0 bases, leaving 7 bases between them. There are 14 residues in the CDR3. Per the germline V gene, CDR1 is SGDLS and CDR2 is YYNGEE. This sample was taken from a study of shared clonotypes between healthy human individuals. General study findings and limits: Incomplete sequencing of sorted subsets was indicated by rarefaction despite large depth.

The data were produced by immunoSEQ multiplex PCR, yet TCRdb's version contains in-frame clones alone and is incomplete. The sample records some 2.1 million clones, 85% to 95% being singletons. The chain combines TRBV9 with TRBJ2-1; D might be TRBD1 or TRBD2, each matching 5 bases. The sequence was obtained from a young man in good health. The source material was naive CD4+ T cells sorted from blood. Sample subset: CD45RA+ positively selected. In DNA form, the CDR3 reads TGTGCCAGCAGCGCGAGGGGCTCCTACAATGAGCAGTTCTTC. Protein sequence: CASSARGSYNEQFF.